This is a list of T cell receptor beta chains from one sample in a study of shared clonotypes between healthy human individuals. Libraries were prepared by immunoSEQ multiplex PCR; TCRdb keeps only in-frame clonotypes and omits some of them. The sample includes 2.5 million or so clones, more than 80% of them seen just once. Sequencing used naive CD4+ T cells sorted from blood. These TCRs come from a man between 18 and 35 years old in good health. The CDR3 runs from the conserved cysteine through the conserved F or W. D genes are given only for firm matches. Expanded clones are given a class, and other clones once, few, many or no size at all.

TGTGCCTGGGGGAGAATTAGCGGGGGTTTCACTAGCACAGATACGCAGTATTTT	CAWGRISGGFTSTDTQYF	TRBD2	TRBV30	NA	TRBJ2-3
TGCGCCAGCAGAGGGACAGGGCCGGGTGAAAAACTGTTTTTT	CASRGTGPGEKLFF	TRBD1	TRBV5-1	NA	TRBJ1-4
TGTGCCAGCAGCGTAAGGGGCTCCTACAATGAGCAGTTCTTC	CASSVRGSYNEQFF	NA	TRBV9	NA	TRBJ2-1
TGTGCCATCAGTTATAGCGGGTTAGGAACAGATACGCAGTATTTT	CAISYSGLGTDTQYF	TRBD2	TRBV10-3	NA	TRBJ2-3
TGTGCCAGCAGCCCTCGTAGACTAGGGAAAGTAGGGGAGCTGTTTTTT	CASSPRRLGKVGELFF	NA	TRBV7-2	NA	TRBJ2-2
TGTGCCACCAGCAGAGATAGTGTCGACTATGGCTACACCTTC	CATSRDSVDYGYTF	NA	TRBV15	NA	TRBJ1-2
TGTGCCAGTAGTGGGACAGGGGGCGTTAATTCACCCCTCCACTTT	CASSGTGGVNSPLHF	TRBD1	TRBV19	NA	TRBJ1-6
TGTGCCAGCAGCTTAAGGGCCCTCACAGATACGCAGTATTTT	CASSLRALTDTQYF	NA	TRBV7-2	NA	TRBJ2-3
TGCGCCAGCAGCTTACCCGGGAGCGAGCAGTACTTC	CASSLPGSEQYF	NA	TRBV5-1	NA	TRBJ2-7
TGTGCCAGCAGCTACATGGTTGAGACCCAGTACTTC	CASSYMVETQYF	NA	TRBV5-6	NA	TRBJ2-5
TGTGCCAGTAGTCCCGGACTAGCGGGAGGGGCCTACGAGCAGTACTTC	CASSPGLAGGAYEQYF	TRBD2	TRBV19	NA	TRBJ2-7
TGTGCCAGCAGTTATGGGGCGGGAGTTTTGGATGAGCAGTTCTTC	CASSYGAGVLDEQFF	TRBD2	TRBV6-5	NA	TRBJ2-1
TGCGCCAGCAGCCCGGTTTTACCGGGACAGGGAGGGACTGAAGCTTTCTTT	CASSPVLPGQGGTEAFF	TRBD1	TRBV5-1	NA	TRBJ1-1
TGTGCTAGCAGCTTGGACAGGGCTGACAATGAGCAGTTCTTC	CASSLDRADNEQFF	TRBD1	TRBV7-7	few	TRBJ2-1
TGTGCCAGCAGTGCGAGAGCGGTGCCTAGCACAGATACGCAGTATTTT	CASSARAVPSTDTQYF	NA	TRBV2	NA	TRBJ2-3
TGTGCCAGCAGTTACGCGGGGCAGATCACAGATACGCAGTATTTT	CASSYAGQITDTQYF	NA	TRBV6-5	NA	TRBJ2-3
TGTGCCAGCAGCCAGACAGGGGAAGTTCAGCCCCAGCATTTT	CASSQTGEVQPQHF	TRBD1	TRBV7-9	NA	TRBJ1-5
TGTGCCAGCAGTTTGGACAGGGCCGATAAAGCTTTCTTT	CASSLDRADKAFF	TRBD1	TRBV6-5	NA	TRBJ1-1
TGTGCCTGGAGGCACAGGGGGGGCGCGGGGTTAAATTCACCCCTCCACTTT	CAWRHRGGAGLNSPLHF	TRBD1	TRBV30	NA	TRBJ1-6
TGTGCCAGCAGTTCCCTTCTCAGGCCCCAGCATTTT	CASSSLLRPQHF	NA	TRBV28	NA	TRBJ1-5
TGTGCCACCAGCAGAGAGGAGAGAAGCACAGATACGCAGTATTTT	CATSREERSTDTQYF	NA	TRBV15	NA	TRBJ2-3
TGTGCCAGCAGGGATTACGTCTATGGCTACACCTTC	CASRDYVYGYTF	NA	TRBV28	NA	TRBJ1-2
TGTGCCATCAGTGAGGGCGGGGGGAATACCTACGAGCAGTACTTC	CAISEGGGNTYEQYF	TRBD2	TRBV10-3	NA	TRBJ2-7
TGTGCCTGGAGTCTGGGGACCGAGCAGTACTTC	CAWSLGTEQYF	NA	TRBV30	once	TRBJ2-7
TGTGCCAGCAGCTTAAAAATTGCGAAGGGGTCGAACAATGAGCAGTTCTTC	CASSLKIAKGSNNEQFF	NA	TRBV7-3	NA	TRBJ2-1
TGCGCCAGCAGCTTGAATTTCTTATTAGGCTACACCTTC	CASSLNFLLGYTF	NA	TRBV5-1	NA	TRBJ1-2
TGTGCCAGCAGCTTGGGGGACAGGGGGCAAGAGACCCAGTACTTC	CASSLGDRGQETQYF	TRBD1	TRBV5-4	NA	TRBJ2-5
TGCGCCAGCAGCCAAGATATCGGTAGAGGGCGGGCAGGCACAGATACGCAGTATTTT	CASSQDIGRGRAGTDTQYF	NA	TRBV4-3	once	TRBJ2-3
TGTGCCAGCAGGACAGGTATCGGTTCACCCCTCCACTTT	CASRTGIGSPLHF	NA	TRBV6-6	NA	TRBJ1-6
TGTGCCAGCAGTGGGACTAGCGGGAGGAATGAGCAGTTCTTC	CASSGTSGRNEQFF	TRBD2	TRBV6-6	NA	TRBJ2-1
TGTGCCAGCAGGCCACAGGGGGGGATTAACACTGAAGCTTTCTTT	CASRPQGGINTEAFF	TRBD1	TRBV7-6	NA	TRBJ1-1
TGTGCCAGCAGTTTATCCAACCCGGACAGGGGCTCACCCCTCCACTTT	CASSLSNPDRGSPLHF	TRBD1	TRBV28	NA	TRBJ1-6
TGTGCCAGCTCAGGGGAGTATCAGCCCCAGCATTTT	CASSGEYQPQHF	NA	TRBV2	NA	TRBJ1-5
TGCAGTGCTAGAGGGAATAATGGCTACACCTTC	CSARGNNGYTF	NA	TRBV20-1	NA	TRBJ1-2
TGTGCCAGCAGCGTGACTAGCGGAATCTCCTACGAGCAGTACTTC	CASSVTSGISYEQYF	TRBD2	TRBV7-8	once	TRBJ2-7
TGTGCCAGCACCGCGACAGGGAGAGAGCAGTACTTC	CASTATGREQYF	TRBD1	TRBV6-5	NA	TRBJ2-7
TGTGCCAGCCGGAGGGGCCTCCAAGAGACCCAGTACTTC	CASRRGLQETQYF	NA	TRBV2	NA	TRBJ2-5
TGCGCCAGCAGTTCCACGGGAGTAGGAGATTTTGAGCAGTTCTTC	CASSSTGVGDFEQFF	NA	TRBV5-1	NA	TRBJ2-1
TGTGCCAGCAGCTTTTCCGGAGGTAACCATCAGCCCCAGCATTTT	CASSFSGGNHQPQHF	NA	TRBV5-8	few	TRBJ1-5
TGCGCCAGCAGCCAAGATACTACGTCGGATACGCAGTATTTT	CASSQDTTSDTQYF	NA	TRBV4-1	NA	TRBJ2-3
TGTGCCTGGAAGGAGGGGAATACGAACACCGGGGAGCTGTTTTTT	CAWKEGNTNTGELFF	NA	TRBV30	few	TRBJ2-2
TGCGCCAGCAGCCAAGCTGGTGGACAGGTCTACAATGAGCAGTTCTTC	CASSQAGGQVYNEQFF	TRBD1	TRBV4-1	NA	TRBJ2-1
TGCGCCAGCAATCGGGGAAGTTCCTACGAGCAGTACTTC	CASNRGSSYEQYF	NA	TRBV5-1	NA	TRBJ2-7
TGTGCCAGCAGTACGGATTCCTACGAGCAGTACTTC	CASSTDSYEQYF	NA	TRBV2	NA	TRBJ2-7
TGTGCCAGTAGACCGACAGGGAGCTCTGGAAACACCATATATTTT	CASRPTGSSGNTIYF	TRBD1	TRBV19	NA	TRBJ1-3
TGTGCCAGCAGCTTTAGCGGGAGTAAGAACACCGGGGAGCTGTTTTTT	CASSFSGSKNTGELFF	TRBD2	TRBV7-2	NA	TRBJ2-2
TGTGCCTGGAGTTATATCAGCGTACAGGGCTACACCTTC	CAWSYISVQGYTF	NA	TRBV30	NA	TRBJ1-2
TGCGCCAGCAGCCAACAATCGGGAGGCAGCTACGAGCAGTACTTC	CASSQQSGGSYEQYF	TRBD2	TRBV4-1	NA	TRBJ2-7
TGTGCCAGCAGTCCGGACAGGGCGAACACCGGGGAGCTGTTTTTT	CASSPDRANTGELFF	TRBD1	TRBV2	NA	TRBJ2-2
TGTGCCAGCAGCCCCCAGGGACTAGCGGCGACCGGGGAGCTGTTTTTT	CASSPQGLAATGELFF	TRBD2	TRBV7-2	NA	TRBJ2-2
TGCGCCAGCAGCTCGGGACAAGCGCCCTACGAGCAGTACTTC	CASSSGQAPYEQYF	NA	TRBV5-1	once	TRBJ2-7
TGTGCCAGCAGCTTTGACGGGAGAGCCACCGGGGAGCTGTTTTTT	CASSFDGRATGELFF	NA	TRBV11-2	NA	TRBJ2-2
TGTGCCAGCAGTTATGTCTTGGCGGGAGGTTTGTACGAGCAGTACTTC	CASSYVLAGGLYEQYF	TRBD2	TRBV6-5	few	TRBJ2-7